The text below deals with one T cell receptor beta chain. These data are taken from a study of cytomegalovirus exposure and HLA in healthy donors. Amplification used 60 Vbeta primers and 13 Jbeta primers. The method was immunoSEQ multiplex PCR; TCRdb's version includes in-frame clones alone and lacks a portion of them. This table has some 160,000 clones, over 75% appearing once. V was shortened by 2 bases and J by 7 bases, with 11 bases between the two germline ends. The length of the CDR3 is 12 residues. Germline assignment: CDR1 SQVTM and CDR2 ANQGSEA. This chain links TRBV29-1 with TRBJ1-2; D is undetermined. The receptor comes from a male donor in good health and CMV-seronegative. What was sequenced was PBMCs. The DNA of the CDR3 is TGCAGCGTTGAAAGGCTGCCGGGTGGCTACACCTTC. It specifies CSVERLPGGYTF. The entire variable domain, with the rest obtained from reference TRBV29-1 and TRBJ1-2, is as follows: SAVISQKPSRDICQRGTSLTIQCQVDSQVTMMFWYRQQPGQSLTLIATANQGSEATYESGFVIDKFPISRPNLTFSTLTVSNMSPEDSSIYLCSVERLPGGYTFGSGTRLTVV.